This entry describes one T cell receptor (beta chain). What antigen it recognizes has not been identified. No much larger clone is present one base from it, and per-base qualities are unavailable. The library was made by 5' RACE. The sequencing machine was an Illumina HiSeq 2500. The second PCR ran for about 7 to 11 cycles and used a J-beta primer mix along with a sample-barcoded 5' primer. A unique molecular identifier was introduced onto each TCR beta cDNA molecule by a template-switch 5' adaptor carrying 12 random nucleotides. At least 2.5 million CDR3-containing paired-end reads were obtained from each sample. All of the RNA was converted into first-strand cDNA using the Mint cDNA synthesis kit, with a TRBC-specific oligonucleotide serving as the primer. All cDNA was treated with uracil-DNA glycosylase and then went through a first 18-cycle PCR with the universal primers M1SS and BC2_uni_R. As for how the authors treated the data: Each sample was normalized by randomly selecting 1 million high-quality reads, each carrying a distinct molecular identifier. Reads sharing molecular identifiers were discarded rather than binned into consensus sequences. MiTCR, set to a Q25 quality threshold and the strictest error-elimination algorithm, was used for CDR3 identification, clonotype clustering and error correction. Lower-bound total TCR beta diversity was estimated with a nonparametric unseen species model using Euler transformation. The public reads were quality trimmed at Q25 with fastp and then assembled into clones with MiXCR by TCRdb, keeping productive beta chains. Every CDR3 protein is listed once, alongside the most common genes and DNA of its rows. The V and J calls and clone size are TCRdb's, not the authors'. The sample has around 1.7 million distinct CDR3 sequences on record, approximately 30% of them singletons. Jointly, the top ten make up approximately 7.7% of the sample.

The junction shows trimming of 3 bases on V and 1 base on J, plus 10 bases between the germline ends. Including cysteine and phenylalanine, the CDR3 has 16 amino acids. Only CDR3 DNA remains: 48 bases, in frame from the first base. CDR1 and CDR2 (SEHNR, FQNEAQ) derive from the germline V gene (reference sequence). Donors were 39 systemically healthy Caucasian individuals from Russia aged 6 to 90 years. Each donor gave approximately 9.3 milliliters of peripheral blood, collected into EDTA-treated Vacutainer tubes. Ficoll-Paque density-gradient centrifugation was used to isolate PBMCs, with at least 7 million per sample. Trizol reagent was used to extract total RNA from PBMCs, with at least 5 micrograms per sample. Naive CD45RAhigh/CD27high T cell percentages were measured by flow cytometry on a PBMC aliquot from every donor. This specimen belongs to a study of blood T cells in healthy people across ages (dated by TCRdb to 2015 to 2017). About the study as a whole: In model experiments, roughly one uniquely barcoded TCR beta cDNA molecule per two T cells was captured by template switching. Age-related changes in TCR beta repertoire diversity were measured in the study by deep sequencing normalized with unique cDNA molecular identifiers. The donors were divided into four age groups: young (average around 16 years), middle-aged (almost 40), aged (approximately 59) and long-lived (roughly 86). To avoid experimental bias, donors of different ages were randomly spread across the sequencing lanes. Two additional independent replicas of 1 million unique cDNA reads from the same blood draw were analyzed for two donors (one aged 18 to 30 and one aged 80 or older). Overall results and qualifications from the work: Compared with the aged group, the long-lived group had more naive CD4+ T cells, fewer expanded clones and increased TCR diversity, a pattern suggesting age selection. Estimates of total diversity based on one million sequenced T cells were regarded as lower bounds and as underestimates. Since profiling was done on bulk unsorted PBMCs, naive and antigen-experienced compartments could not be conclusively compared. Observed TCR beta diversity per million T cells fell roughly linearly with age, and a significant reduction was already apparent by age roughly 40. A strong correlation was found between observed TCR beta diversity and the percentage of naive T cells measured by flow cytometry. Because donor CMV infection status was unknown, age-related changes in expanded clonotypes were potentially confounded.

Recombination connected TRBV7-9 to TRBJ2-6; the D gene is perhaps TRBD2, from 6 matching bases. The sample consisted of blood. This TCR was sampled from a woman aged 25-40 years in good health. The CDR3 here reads CASSLTRFSGANVLTF. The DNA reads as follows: TGTGCCAGCAGCTTGACTAGATTTTCTGGGGCCAACGTCCTGACTTTC.